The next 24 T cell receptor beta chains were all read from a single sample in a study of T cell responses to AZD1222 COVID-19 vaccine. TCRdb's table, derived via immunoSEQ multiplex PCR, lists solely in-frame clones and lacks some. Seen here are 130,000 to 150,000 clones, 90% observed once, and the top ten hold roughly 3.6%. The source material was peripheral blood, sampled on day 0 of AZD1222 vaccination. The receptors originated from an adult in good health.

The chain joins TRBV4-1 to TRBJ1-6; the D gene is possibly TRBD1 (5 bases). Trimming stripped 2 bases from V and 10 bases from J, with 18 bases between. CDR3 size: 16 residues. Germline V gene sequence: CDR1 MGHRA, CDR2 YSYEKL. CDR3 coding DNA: TGCGCCAGCAGCCAACGAGAACGGGGCCCATTATCACCCCTCCACTTT. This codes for CASSQRERGPLSPLHF.

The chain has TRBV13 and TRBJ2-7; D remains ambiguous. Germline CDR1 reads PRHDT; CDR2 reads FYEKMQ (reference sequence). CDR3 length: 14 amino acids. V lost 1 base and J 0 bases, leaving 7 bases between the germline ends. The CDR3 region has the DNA TGTGCCAGCAGCTTAGACACAGTCTCCTACGAGCAGTACTTC. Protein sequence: CASSLDTVSYEQYF.

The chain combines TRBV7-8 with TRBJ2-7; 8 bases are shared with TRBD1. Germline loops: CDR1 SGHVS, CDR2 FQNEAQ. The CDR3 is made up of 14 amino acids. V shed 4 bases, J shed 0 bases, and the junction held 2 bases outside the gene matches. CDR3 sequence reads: CASSSTGVSYEQYF. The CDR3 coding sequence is TGTGCCAGCAGCTCGACAGGGGTCTCCTACGAGCAGTACTTC. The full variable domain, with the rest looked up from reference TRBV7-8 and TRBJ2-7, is GAGVSQSPRYKVAKRGQDVALRCDPISGHVSLFWYQQALGQGPEFLTYFQNEAQLDKSGLPSDRFFAERPEGSVSTLKIQRTQQEDSAVYLCASSSTGVSYEQYFGPGTRLTVT.

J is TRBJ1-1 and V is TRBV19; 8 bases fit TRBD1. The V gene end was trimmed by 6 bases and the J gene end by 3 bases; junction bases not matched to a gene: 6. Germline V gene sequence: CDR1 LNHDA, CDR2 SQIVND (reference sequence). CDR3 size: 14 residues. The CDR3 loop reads CASRKTGVDTEAFF. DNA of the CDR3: TGTGCCAGTAGGAAGACAGGGGTTGACACTGAAGCTTTCTTT.

CDR3 sequence (DNA): TGTGCCAGTACCCCGCGGGACAGGGATTACACCGGGGAGCTGTTTTTT. This sequence encodes CASTPRDRDYTGELFF. V and J are TRBV19 and TRBJ2-2; TRBD1 agrees at 9 bases. Trimming cost V 7 bases and J 3 bases; bases outside gene matches: 9. This CDR3 is 16 amino acids long. CDR1 is LNHDA, CDR2 SQIVND, per germline (reference sequence).

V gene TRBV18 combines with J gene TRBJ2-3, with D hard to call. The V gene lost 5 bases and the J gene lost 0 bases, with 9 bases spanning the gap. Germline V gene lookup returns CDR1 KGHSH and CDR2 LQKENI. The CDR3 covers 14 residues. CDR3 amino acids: CASSMGPSTDTQYF. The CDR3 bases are TGTGCCAGCTCAATGGGCCCTAGCACAGATACGCAGTATTTT.

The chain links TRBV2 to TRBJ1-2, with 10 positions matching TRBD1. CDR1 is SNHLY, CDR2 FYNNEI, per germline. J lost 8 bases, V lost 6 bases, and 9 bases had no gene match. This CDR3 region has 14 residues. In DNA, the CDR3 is TGTGCCAGCAGCCGGGACAGGGGCCATTGGGGCTACACCTTC. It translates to CASSRDRGHWGYTF.

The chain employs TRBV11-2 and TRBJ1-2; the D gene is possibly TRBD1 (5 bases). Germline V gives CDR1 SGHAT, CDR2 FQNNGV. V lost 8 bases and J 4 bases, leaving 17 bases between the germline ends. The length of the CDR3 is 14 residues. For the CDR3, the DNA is TGTGCCAGCCGAAGGGGCCAATTCGGCTATGGCTACACCTTC. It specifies CASRRGQFGYGYTF. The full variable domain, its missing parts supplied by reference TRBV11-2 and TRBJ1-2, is EAGVAQSPRYKIIEKRQSVAFWCNPISGHATLYWYQQILGQGPKLLIQFQNNGVVDDSQLPKDRFSAERLKGVDSTLKIQPAKLEDSAVYLCASRRGQFGYGYTFGSGTRLTVV.

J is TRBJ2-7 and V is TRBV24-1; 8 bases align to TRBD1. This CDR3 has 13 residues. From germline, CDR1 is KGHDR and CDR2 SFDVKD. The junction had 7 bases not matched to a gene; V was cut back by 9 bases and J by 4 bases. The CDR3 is CATQDRVRYEQYF. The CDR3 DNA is TGTGCCACCCAGGACAGGGTTCGGTACGAGCAGTACTTC.

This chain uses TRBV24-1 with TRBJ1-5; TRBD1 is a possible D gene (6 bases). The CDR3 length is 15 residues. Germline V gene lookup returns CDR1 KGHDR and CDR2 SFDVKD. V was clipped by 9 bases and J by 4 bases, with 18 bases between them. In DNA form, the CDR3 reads TGTGCCACCGGGGTTCCAGGGGCGGTAAATCAGCCCCAGCATTTT. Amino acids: CATGVPGAVNQPQHF.

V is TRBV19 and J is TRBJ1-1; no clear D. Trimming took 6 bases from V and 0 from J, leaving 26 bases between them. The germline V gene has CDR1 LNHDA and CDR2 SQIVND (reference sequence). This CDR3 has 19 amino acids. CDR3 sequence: CASRLREGRGAGLNTEAFF. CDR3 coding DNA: TGTGCCAGTAGACTGAGGGAAGGGAGAGGTGCCGGATTGAACACTGAAGCTTTCTTT.

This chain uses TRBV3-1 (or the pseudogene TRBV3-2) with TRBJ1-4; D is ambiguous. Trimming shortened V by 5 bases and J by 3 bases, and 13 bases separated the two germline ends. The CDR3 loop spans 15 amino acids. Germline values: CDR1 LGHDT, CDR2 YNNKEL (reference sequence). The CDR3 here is CASSSRPPPNEKLFF. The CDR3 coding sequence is TGTGCCAGCAGCTCCCGGCCCCCTCCTAATGAAAAACTGTTTTTT.

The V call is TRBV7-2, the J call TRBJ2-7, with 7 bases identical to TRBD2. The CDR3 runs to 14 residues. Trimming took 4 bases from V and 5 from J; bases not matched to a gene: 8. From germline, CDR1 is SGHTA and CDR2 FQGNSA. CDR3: CASSSLGGRDEQYF. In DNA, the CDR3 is TGTGCCAGCAGCTCCCTAGGAGGGAGGGACGAGCAGTACTTC.

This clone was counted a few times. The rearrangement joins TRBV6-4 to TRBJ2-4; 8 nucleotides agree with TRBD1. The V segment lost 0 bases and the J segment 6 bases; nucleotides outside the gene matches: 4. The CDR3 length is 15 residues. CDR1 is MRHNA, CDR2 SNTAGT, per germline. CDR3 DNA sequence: TGTGCCAGCAGTGACTCCCGGACAGGGTTAAACATTCAGTACTTC. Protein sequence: CASSDSRTGLNIQYF.

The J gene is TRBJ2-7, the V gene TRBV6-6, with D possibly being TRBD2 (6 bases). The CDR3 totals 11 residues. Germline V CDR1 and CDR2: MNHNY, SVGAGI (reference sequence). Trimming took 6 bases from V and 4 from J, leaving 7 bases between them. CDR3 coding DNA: TGTGCCAGCAGGGAGGGGTACGAGCAGTACTTC. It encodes CASREGYEQYF.

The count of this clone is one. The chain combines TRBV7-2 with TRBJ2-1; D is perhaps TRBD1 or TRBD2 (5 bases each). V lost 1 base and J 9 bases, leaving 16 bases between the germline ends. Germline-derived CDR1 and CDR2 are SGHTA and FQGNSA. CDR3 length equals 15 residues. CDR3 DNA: TGTGCCAGCAGCTTAGGAGGGGCTGGGAGAAGTGAGCAGTTCTTC. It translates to CASSLGGAGRSEQFF.

The CDR3 DNA is TGTGCCAGCAGCTACGGGACTCGACAGGGTCGCATGAATGGCTACACCTTC. Translating it yields CASSYGTRQGRMNGYTF. The chain recombines TRBV7-2 with TRBJ1-2, with 7 bases matching TRBD1. CDR1 and CDR2 (germline): SGHTA, FQGNSA. This CDR3 spans 17 amino acids. V was pared by 4 bases and J by 6 bases, with 17 bases of the junction left unmatched.

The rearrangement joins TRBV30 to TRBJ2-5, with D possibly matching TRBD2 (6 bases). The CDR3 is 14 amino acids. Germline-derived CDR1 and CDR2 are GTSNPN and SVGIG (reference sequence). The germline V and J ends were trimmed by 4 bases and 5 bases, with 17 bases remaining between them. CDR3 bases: TGTGCCTGGAACCCAACCGTCAGCGGGGAGACCCAGTACTTC. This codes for CAWNPTVSGETQYF.

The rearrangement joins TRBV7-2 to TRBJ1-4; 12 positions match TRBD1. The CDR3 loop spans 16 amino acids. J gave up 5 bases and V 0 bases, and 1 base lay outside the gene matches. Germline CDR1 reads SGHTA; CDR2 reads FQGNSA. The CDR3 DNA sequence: TGTGCCAGCAGCTTAGCAGGGACAGGGGGCAATGAAAAACTGTTTTTT. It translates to CASSLAGTGGNEKLFF.

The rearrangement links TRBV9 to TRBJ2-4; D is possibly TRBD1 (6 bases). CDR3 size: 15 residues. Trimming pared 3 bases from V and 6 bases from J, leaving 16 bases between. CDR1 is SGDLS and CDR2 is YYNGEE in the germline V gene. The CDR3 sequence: CASSGGGVGANIQYF. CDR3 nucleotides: TGTGCCAGCAGCGGTGGCGGCGTGGGGGCAAACATTCAGTACTTC.

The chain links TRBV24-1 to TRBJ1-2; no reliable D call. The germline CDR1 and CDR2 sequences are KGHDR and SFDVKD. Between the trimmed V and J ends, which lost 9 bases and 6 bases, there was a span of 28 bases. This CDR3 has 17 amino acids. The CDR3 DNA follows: TGTGCCACCGGCCCCCTCAAAATCTGTGCCCCCCAACATGGCTACACCTTC. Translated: CATGPLKICAPQHGYTF.

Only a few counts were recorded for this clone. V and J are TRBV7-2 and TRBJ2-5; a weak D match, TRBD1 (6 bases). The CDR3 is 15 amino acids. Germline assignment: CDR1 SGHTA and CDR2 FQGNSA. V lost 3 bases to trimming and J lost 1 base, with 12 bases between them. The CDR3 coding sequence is TGTGCCAGCAGCTTCCAACTAGGGGGCCAAGAGACCCAGTACTTC. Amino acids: CASSFQLGGQETQYF.

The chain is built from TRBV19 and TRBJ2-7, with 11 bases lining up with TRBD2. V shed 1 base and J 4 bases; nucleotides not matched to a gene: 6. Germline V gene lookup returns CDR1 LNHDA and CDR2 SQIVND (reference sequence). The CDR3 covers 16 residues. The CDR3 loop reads CASSIGGASGRYEQYF. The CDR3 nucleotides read TGTGCCAGTAGTATAGGCGGGGCTAGCGGGAGGTACGAGCAGTACTTC.

CDR3 protein: CASSVGISRGDGYTF. The CDR3 DNA is TGTGCCAGCAGTGTCGGCATTTCCCGTGGGGACGGCTACACCTTC. This chain links TRBV11-1 with TRBJ1-2; D perhaps matches TRBD1 (5 bases). Trimming took 6 bases from V and 8 from J, leaving 22 bases between them. The germline gives CDR1 SGHAT, CDR2 FQDESV (reference sequence). This CDR3 has 15 amino acids. The whole variable domain, filled in from reference TRBV11-1 and TRBJ1-2, reads EAEVAQSPRYKITEKSQAVAFWCDPISGHATLYWYRQILGQGPELLVQFQDESVVDDSQLPKDRFSAERLKGVDSTLKIQPAELGDSAMYLCASSVGISRGDGYTFGSGTRLTVV.